This T cell receptor (beta chain) was retrieved from a study of persistence of HIV-infected CD4 T cells. General study points: Compared with CD3/CD28-stimulated cells, CMV- and Gag-responding cells showed lower TCRbeta richness.

Concerning this clone: Its antigen is as yet unknown.

Sequencing used immunoSEQ version 4 in survey mode. Profiling relied on immunoSEQ multiplex PCR, and the TCRdb table lists in-frame clones only, not all of them. Of approximately 46,000 clones listed, 75% to 90% are singletons. Germline V gene data show CDR1 as LNHDA and CDR2 as SQIVND (reference sequence). V was pared by 3 bases and J by 2 bases, with 14 bases between. The CDR3 runs 16 residues. Cells were stimulated nonspecifically with anti-CD3/anti-CD28 magnetic beads. CD4+ T cells upregulating both CD40 ligand and CD69 were sorted as responding cells. Adults with HIV-1 started suppressive ART while chronically infected. Donors had undetectable plasma HIV-1 RNA, under 50 copies/mL, for 4+ years. Donors had CD4+ T cell counts above 400 cells/uL and were CMV-seropositive.

The genes are TRBV19 and TRBJ1-5; a weak D match, TRBD1 (6 bases). This material consisted of CD4+ T cells sorted from PBMCs after 18-hour stimulation, taken from a patient who received antiretroviral therapy. This TCR derives from an adult woman with HIV who was CMV-seropositive. CDR3 protein: CASSILQGHGNQPQHF. CDR3 sequence (DNA): TGTGCCAGTAGTATTTTACAGGGTCACGGCAATCAGCCCCAGCATTTT.